The rows below give T cell receptor beta chains drawn from one sample of a study of cytomegalovirus exposure and HLA in healthy donors. Sequencing was performed with immunoSEQ multiplex PCR; in TCRdb, only in-frame clones are kept and a portion is missing. The sample carries around 150,000 clones, approximately 80% recorded once. The source material was PBMCs. The source is a middle-aged woman in good health and CMV-seronegative. The CDR3 runs from the conserved cysteine through the conserved F or W. Fields, in order: J gene, V gene, D gene, clone size, CDR3 DNA, CDR3 protein. The D gene is left open where the match is weak. Rows give clone size only sometimes, using once, few, many, or a class for an expanded clone.

>TRBJ2-1|TRBV4-3|TRBD2|few
TGCGCCAGCAGCCAGGGGACTAGCGGGGGGTACAATGAGCAGTTCTTC
CASSQGTSGGYNEQFF
>TRBJ2-1|TRBV4-1|-|-
TGCGCCAGCAGCCAAGCAGGATACAATGAGCAGTTCTTC
CASSQAGYNEQFF
>TRBJ2-3|TRBV11-3|TRBD2|-
TGTGCCAGCAGCTTGGGACTAGCGGTTGGCACAGATACGCAGTATTTT
CASSLGLAVGTDTQYF
>TRBJ2-3|TRBV2|TRBD2|-
TGTGCCAGCAGCGGCTGGGGCGGGGGGCCCGCAGATACGCAGTATTTT
CASSGWGGGPADTQYF
>TRBJ1-4|TRBV7-9|-|-
TGTTCCAGCAGCTCGAACAGGGATGGGGCTAATGAAAAACTGTTTTTT
CSSSSNRDGANEKLFF
>TRBJ1-2|TRBV14|TRBD1|-
TGTGCCAGCAGCCAGCGAACCGGGACAGGGAGCTACACCTTC
CASSQRTGTGSYTF
>TRBJ2-7|TRBV5-1|TRBD2|-
TGCGCCAGCAGCTTGGAAGTTAGCGGGAGATCTGAGCAGTACTTC
CASSLEVSGRSEQYF
>TRBJ2-2|TRBV6-5|-|-
TGTGCCAGCAGCGCACTGGGACTGACCGGGGAGCTGTTTTTT
CASSALGLTGELFF
>TRBJ1-2|TRBV15|TRBD1|-
TGTGCCACCAGCAGAGTTTTGGCCAGGGGGGTTGACTACACCTTC
CATSRVLARGVDYTF
>TRBJ2-5|TRBV28|TRBD2|-
TGTGCCAGCAGTTTACCCGGGACTAGCGGGGGGGCTCGCGAGACCCAGTACTTC
CASSLPGTSGGARETQYF
>TRBJ1-6|TRBV5-4|-|-
TGTGCCAGCCGGGGGGACGATAATTCACCCCTCCACTTT
CASRGDDNSPLHF
>TRBJ1-4|TRBV29-1|TRBD1|once
TGCAGCGTGGGACAGGGTTCGGATGAAAAACTGTTTTTT
CSVGQGSDEKLFF
>TRBJ2-2|TRBV6-1|TRBD2|-
TGTGCCAGCAGTAGGACTAGCGGGGAAACCGGGGAGCTGTTTTTT
CASSRTSGETGELFF
>TRBJ2-1|TRBV7-9|TRBD2|-
TGTGCCAGCAGCCCGGGACTAGCGGGGGATAATGAGCAGTTCTTC
CASSPGLAGDNEQFF
>TRBJ1-1|TRBV2|TRBD1|few
TGTGCCAGCAGGGAGAGACAGGGGATGAACACTGAAGCTTTCTTT
CASRERQGMNTEAFF
>TRBJ2-1|TRBV10-3|TRBD2|once
TGTGCCACAGCGGGAGATGACCCATACAATGAGCAGTTCTTC
CATAGDDPYNEQFF
>TRBJ1-2|TRBV10-3|TRBD1|-
TGTGCCATCAGTGAGGGGGGACAGGGGATTTTTGGAGGCTACACCTTC
CAISEGGQGIFGGYTF
>TRBJ1-1|TRBV19|-|-
TGTGCCAGTAGTATAGGTTACAGACGGACTGAAGCTTTCTTT
CASSIGYRRTEAFF
>TRBJ2-5|TRBV6-4|-|-
TGTGCCAGCAGTGACCCTACTAAAGAGACCCAGTACTTC
CASSDPTKETQYF
>TRBJ1-1|TRBV10-3|-|-
TGTGCCATCAGGCAGGCCAACACTGAAGCTTTCTTT
CAIRQANTEAFF
>TRBJ2-7|TRBV11-2|TRBD2|once
TGTGCCAGCAGCGGACTAGCGGGGCACTACGAGCAGTACTTC
CASSGLAGHYEQYF
>TRBJ2-5|TRBV9|TRBD1|-
TGTGCCAGCAGCCCTGGACAGGGTAGGGAGACCCAGTACTTC
CASSPGQGRETQYF
>TRBJ1-5|TRBV7-8|TRBD1|-
TGTGCCAGCACCCAACAGGGGTTCAATCAGCCCCAGCATTTT
CASTQQGFNQPQHF
>TRBJ2-7|TRBV6-5|-|-
TGTGCCAGCAGTGAAGCGGTTTACTACGAGCAGTACTTC
CASSEAVYYEQYF
>TRBJ2-7|TRBV27|TRBD1|-
TGTGCCAGCAGCCCCGGGACAGGGGTTTCCGAGCAGTACTTC
CASSPGTGVSEQYF
>TRBJ2-1|TRBV2|-|-
TGTGCCAGCAGGAGGGGGGGTGAGCAGTTCTTC
CASRRGGEQFF
>TRBJ2-7|TRBV6-5|TRBD1|-
TGTGCCAGCAGTGTGGGGACAGCCTACGAGCAGTACTTC
CASSVGTAYEQYF
>TRBJ1-1|TRBV11-2|-|-
TGTGCCAGCAGCACGCCAGGGTTCGGGAGACCTGAAGCTTTCTTT
CASSTPGFGRPEAFF
>TRBJ2-1|TRBV11-2|TRBD2|-
TGTGCCAGCAGCTTGGGGGCGGGAGGGCCTTTATATGAGCAGTTCTTC
CASSLGAGGPLYEQFF
>TRBJ1-5|TRBV6-6|-|-
TGTGCCAGCACGCGGGTCGAGGGCCCCCAGCATTTT
CASTRVEGPQHF
>TRBJ2-1|TRBV4-3|-|-
TGCGCCAGCAGCCAAGATAGCCTTAGAGAGCAGTTCTTC
CASSQDSLREQFF
>TRBJ2-6|TRBV5-1|-|-
TGCGCCAGCAGCTTGTCCCTTCTAGGGGACTCCGGGGCCAACGTCCTGACTTTC
CASSLSLLGDSGANVLTF
>TRBJ2-1|TRBV27|-|-
TGTGCCAGCAGTTTATTGGGGAGTCGGGACAATGAGCAGTTCTTC
CASSLLGSRDNEQFF
>TRBJ1-2|TRBV28|-|-
TGTGCCAGCGTCCTTCCCGGGCCCGGGAACGGCTACACCTTC
CASVLPGPGNGYTF
>TRBJ2-2|TRBV30|TRBD1|-
TGTGCCTTCAGGGGGTGGTACACCGGGGAGCTGTTTTTT
CAFRGWYTGELFF
>TRBJ1-1|TRBV10-3|-|-
TGTGCCATCAGCGCCAGAGGAAGTAACACTGAAGCTTTCTTT
CAISARGSNTEAFF
>TRBJ1-2|TRBV5-1|-|few
TGCGCCAGCAGCTTGGTTATAACGGGACAAACCCAATGGAGGGGCTACACCTTC
CASSLVITGQTQWRGYTF
>TRBJ2-1|TRBV6-4|TRBD2|-
TGTGCCAGCAGCCCCGGGACTAGCGGGGACAATGAGCAGTTCTTC
CASSPGTSGDNEQFF
>TRBJ2-1|TRBV19|-|-
TGTGCCAGTAGTACCGAGGACTCCAGCTCCTACAATGAGCAGTTCTTC
CASSTEDSSSYNEQFF
>TRBJ2-1|TRBV11-3|TRBD2|-
TGTGCCAGCAGCTACCCTAACGGGACTAGCGGGGGGAGCTCCTACAATGAGCAGTTCTTC
CASSYPNGTSGGSSYNEQFF
>TRBJ2-7|TRBV6-6|-|-
TGTGCCAGCAGTTGGGGACACTCCTACGAGCAGTACTTC
CASSWGHSYEQYF
>TRBJ1-2|TRBV7-2|-|once
TGTGCCAGCAGCCGCAAGACAGGCCACTATGGCTACACCTTC
CASSRKTGHYGYTF